This T cell receptor beta chain stems from a study of early T cells in non-severe SARS-CoV-2 infection. TCRdb independently ran MiXCR on the 5' RACE reads; one entry per CDR3 protein. The top ten hold less than 5% of the sample, which has tens of thousands of distinct CDR3 sequences, 11% seen once. This TCR derives from an adult who was a healthcare worker with PCR-confirmed SARS-CoV-2 infection or an uninfected control (not recorded which). The sequenced sample was whole blood.

CDR3 sequence: CASSHGTGSYTEAFF. CDR3 nucleotide sequence: TGTGCCAGCAGCCATGGGACAGGCTCCTACACTGAAGCTTTCTTT. The V gene is TRBV3-1, the J gene TRBJ1-1; 8 bases agree with TRBD1. The CDR3 totals 15 residues. Germline assignment: CDR1 LGHDT and CDR2 YNNKEL (reference sequence). Trimming removed 3 bases from V and 3 bases from J; junction bases left unmatched: 6.